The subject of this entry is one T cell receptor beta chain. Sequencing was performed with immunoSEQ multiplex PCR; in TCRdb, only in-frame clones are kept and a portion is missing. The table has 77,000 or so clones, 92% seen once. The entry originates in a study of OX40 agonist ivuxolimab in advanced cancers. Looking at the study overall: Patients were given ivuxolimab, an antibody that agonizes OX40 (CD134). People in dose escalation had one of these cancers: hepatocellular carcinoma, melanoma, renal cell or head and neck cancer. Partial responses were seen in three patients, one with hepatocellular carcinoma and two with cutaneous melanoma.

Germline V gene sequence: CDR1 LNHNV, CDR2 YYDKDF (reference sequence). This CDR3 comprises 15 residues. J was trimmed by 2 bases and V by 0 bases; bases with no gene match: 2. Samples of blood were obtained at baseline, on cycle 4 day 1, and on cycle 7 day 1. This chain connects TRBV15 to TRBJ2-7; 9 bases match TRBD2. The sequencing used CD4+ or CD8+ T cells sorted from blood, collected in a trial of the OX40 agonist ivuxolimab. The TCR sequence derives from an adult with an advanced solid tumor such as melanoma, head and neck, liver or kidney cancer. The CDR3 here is CATSREGGRAYEQYF. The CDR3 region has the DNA TGTGCCACCAGCAGAGAGGGCGGGAGGGCCTACGAGCAGTACTTC.